These 28 T cell receptor beta chains share one sample of origin, sequenced in a study of blood T cell repertoires in COVID-19. Sequenced by immunoSEQ multiplex PCR; TCRdb stores in-frame clones only, minus some. In the table there are about 130,000 clones, roughly 88% of which are singletons. Material: peripheral blood. These receptor sequences come from a woman aged 80 or over with acute or convalescent COVID-19.

The chain recombines TRBV6-1 with TRBJ2-2, with D maybe TRBD2 (6 bases). The CDR3 runs to 16 residues. The V gene's germline CDR1 is MNHNS and CDR2 SASEGT. The V gene lost 0 bases and the J gene lost 0 bases, with 8 bases spanning the gap. The CDR3, as DNA: TGTGCCAGCAGTGAAGCAGGCGGGGCGAACACCGGGGAGCTGTTTTTT. This sequence encodes CASSEAGGANTGELFF.

The V call is TRBV19, the J call TRBJ2-5; 7 nucleotides align to TRBD1. The germline CDR1 and CDR2 sequences are LNHDA and SQIVND (reference sequence). The CDR3 totals 15 residues. V dropped 4 bases and J dropped 4; count of bases not matched to a gene: 9. CDR3 coding DNA: TGTGCCAGTAGTAAAGCCCGACAGGGTACAGAGACCCAGTACTTC. Its translation is CASSKARQGTETQYF.

The V gene is TRBV29-1, the J gene TRBJ1-2; 7 bases match TRBD1. Losses at the gene ends were 3 bases for V and 4 bases for J; bases not matched to a gene: 8. Germline loops: CDR1 SQVTM, CDR2 ANQGSEA. The CDR3 loop spans 14 amino acids. CDR3 bases: TGCAGCGTTGAGCGGACAGGCCGAGGCTATGGCTACACCTTC. Its translation: CSVERTGRGYGYTF.

V usage is TRBV7-6 and J usage is TRBJ2-2; 10 nucleotides line up with TRBD2. The germline CDR1 and CDR2 sequences are SGHVS and FNYEAQ. The V and J ends lost 0 bases and 7 bases, in that order; junction bases with no gene match: 5. The CDR3 contains 16 residues. Written as DNA, the CDR3 is TGTGCCAGCAGCTTAGCGCTAGCGGGAGCGGTCGGGGAGCTGTTTTTT. It yields the protein CASSLALAGAVGELFF. Full variable domain (outside the CDR3, taken from reference TRBV7-6 and TRBJ2-2): GAGVSQSPRYKVTKRGQDVALRCDPISGHVSLYWYRQALGQGPEFLTYFNYEAQQDKSGLPNDRFSAERPEGSISTLTIQRTEQRDSAMYRCASSLALAGAVGELFFGEGSRLTVL.

This chain joins TRBV5-1 and TRBJ2-5; the D gene is possibly TRBD1 (5 bases). Germline CDR1 and CDR2: SGHRS and YFSETQ. The V end lost 4 bases, the J end lost 1 base, and 11 bases lay between the germline ends. The CDR3 loop spans 14 amino acids. This CDR3 reads CASSPDRLQETQYF. The CDR3, as DNA: TGCGCCAGCAGCCCCGACAGACTCCAAGAGACCCAGTACTTC.

V usage is TRBV27 and J usage is TRBJ2-7; D remains unclear. The length of the CDR3 is 13 residues. The germline V gene encodes CDR1 MNHEY and CDR2 SMNVEV (reference sequence). Trimming took 6 bases from V and 1 from J, leaving 10 bases between them. The CDR3 DNA sequence: TGTGCCAGCAGCCGTGGGCAATCCTACGAGCAGTACTTC. This sequence encodes CASSRGQSYEQYF.

The chain carries TRBV27 and TRBJ2-2, with D perhaps TRBD2 (6 bases). The CDR3 contains 13 residues. The germline V gene encodes CDR1 MNHEY and CDR2 SMNVEV (reference sequence). The V gene lost 7 bases and the J gene lost 6 bases, with 12 bases spanning the gap. The CDR3 nucleotides are TGTGCCAGCATGCGGGGCTACGCCGGGGAGCTGTTTTTT. It codes for CASMRGYAGELFF.

The chain couples TRBV9 to TRBJ2-1, with 9 bases fitting TRBD1. The CDR3 is 17 residues long. Germline CDR1 and CDR2: SGDLS and YYNGEE. Trimming removed 3 bases from V and 5 bases from J; junction bases left unmatched: 12. The CDR3 DNA is TGTGCCAGCAGCGGACCGGGACAGGGAATTTCTAACAATGAGCAGTTCTTC. As protein: CASSGPGQGISNNEQFF.

The rearrangement joins TRBV5-5 to TRBJ2-7, with 8 bases matching TRBD1. In germline, CDR1 is SGHKS, CDR2 YYEKEE (reference sequence). With V trimmed by 0 bases and J by 10 bases, 9 bases remained unmatched. The CDR3 extends over 14 amino acids. CDR3 in DNA: TGTGCCAGCAGCTTGGTTTCCGACAGGGGTTTCCAGTACTTC. Encoded protein: CASSLVSDRGFQYF.

This sequence joins TRBV9 and TRBJ2-2, with 11 nucleotides matching TRBD1. The CDR3 contains 16 residues. The ends lost 4 bases at V and 4 bases at J; junction bases unmatched: 6. CDR1 and CDR2 (germline): SGDLS, YYNGEE. The CDR3 spells CASSPAGTGGTGELFF. CDR3 DNA sequence: TGTGCCAGCAGCCCAGCAGGGACAGGGGGCACCGGGGAGCTGTTTTTT.

The CDR3: CASRSQGGLNNEQFF. CDR3 bases: TGTGCCAGCAGATCACAGGGAGGGCTTAACAATGAGCAGTTCTTC. The chain recombines TRBV6-6 with TRBJ2-1, with D perhaps matching TRBD2 (7 bases). V gave up 6 bases and J gave up 5 bases, with 17 bases separating them. The CDR3 extends over 15 amino acids. Per the germline V gene, CDR1 is MNHNY and CDR2 is SVGAGI (reference sequence).

The chain links TRBV3-1 (or the pseudogene TRBV3-2) to TRBJ1-2, with 9 positions matching TRBD1. This CDR3 has 14 amino acids. The V gene end was trimmed by 3 bases and the J gene end by 6 bases; junction bases not matched to a gene: 5. CDR1 LGHDT and CDR2 YNNKEL come from the germline V gene (reference sequence). The CDR3 sequence: CASSHPRQGDGYTF. CDR3 coding DNA: TGTGCCAGCAGCCATCCCCGACAGGGGGATGGCTACACCTTC.

This clone was observed a single time. The V and J genes are TRBV14 and TRBJ2-5; the match to TRBD2 covers 11 bases. Germline V gene lookup returns CDR1 SGHDN and CDR2 FVKESK. V gave up 4 bases and J gave up 2 bases; unmatched junction bases: 9. The CDR3 contains 17 residues. This CDR3 is CASSPGLAAPRQETQYF. In nucleotides, the CDR3 is TGTGCCAGCAGCCCGGGACTAGCGGCCCCAAGGCAAGAGACCCAGTACTTC. Variable domain in full (rest from reference TRBV14 and TRBJ2-5): EAGVTQFPSHSVIEKGQTVTLRCDPISGHDNLYWYRRVMGKEIKFLLHFVKESKQDESGMPNNRFLAERTGGTYSTLKVQPAELEDSGVYFCASSPGLAAPRQETQYFGPGTRLLVL.

A single count supports this clone. The rearrangement joins TRBV5-1 to TRBJ2-3; TRBD2 matches at 7 bases. Germline assignment: CDR1 SGHRS and CDR2 YFSETQ. J lost 4 bases, V lost 0 bases, and 2 bases had no gene match. There are 14 residues in the CDR3. The CDR3 loop is CASSLGTSPDTQYF. The CDR3, as DNA: TGCGCCAGCAGCTTGGGGACTAGTCCAGATACGCAGTATTTT.

The rearrangement joins TRBV9 to TRBJ2-2; TRBD1 might be the D (6 bases). This CDR3 spans 15 amino acids. V gave up 0 bases and J gave up 6 bases, with 12 bases separating them. Germline-derived CDR1 and CDR2 are SGDLS and YYNGEE. The CDR3 sequence: CASSVVGDTSGELFF. In nucleotides, the CDR3 is TGTGCCAGCAGCGTAGTAGGGGACACCTCCGGGGAGCTGTTTTTT. Combining the CDR3 with reference TRBV9 and TRBJ2-2 gives the whole variable domain DSGVTQTPKHLITATGQRVTLRCSPRSGDLSVYWYQQSLDQGLQFLIQYYNGEERAKGNILERFSAQQFPDLHSELNLSSLELGDSALYFCASSVVGDTSGELFFGEGSRLTVL.

V is TRBV6-1 and J is TRBJ2-7, with a tentative D call TRBD1 (6 bases). V was trimmed by 3 bases and J by 6 bases, leaving 18 bases between them. Per germline, CDR1 MNHNS and CDR2 SASEGT. This CDR3 has 15 amino acids. The CDR3 region is CASSDGRRQAPEQYF. Written as DNA, the CDR3 is TGTGCCAGCAGTGACGGACGTCGACAGGCCCCCGAGCAGTACTTC.

In DNA form, the CDR3 reads TGTGCCAGCAGCACAGGACAGGGAGCAGAGACCCAGTACTTC. This codes for CASSTGQGAETQYF. The genes are TRBV5-8 and TRBJ2-5; 8 nucleotides match TRBD1. The ends lost 4 bases at V and 4 bases at J; junction bases unmatched: 6. Germline V CDR1 and CDR2: SGHTS, YDEGEE. CDR3 length equals 14 residues. Using reference TRBV5-8 and TRBJ2-5 for the parts outside the CDR3, the full variable domain is EAGVTQSPTHLIKTRGQQATLRCSPISGHTSVYWYQQALGLGLQFLLWYDEGEERNRGNFPPRFSGRQFPNYSSELNVNALELEDSALYLCASSTGQGAETQYFGPGTRLLVL.

A single count supports this clone. The rearrangement uses TRBV9 and TRBJ2-3, with D unclear. This CDR3 spans 14 amino acids. The germline CDR1 and CDR2 sequences are SGDLS and YYNGEE. The ends were cut back, 4 bases at V and 1 base at J, with 10 bases in the middle. The CDR3 loop is CASSWSGGTDTQYF. In DNA, the CDR3 is TGTGCCAGCAGCTGGTCAGGTGGCACAGATACGCAGTATTTT.

This clone was detected only once. The chain employs TRBV4-1 and TRBJ1-5; D gene ambiguous. The ends were cut back, 3 bases at V and 2 bases at J, with 14 bases in the middle. The germline V gene has CDR1 MGHRA and CDR2 YSYEKL. The CDR3 runs to 16 residues. The CDR3 loop reads CASSQSTETRNQPQHF. The CDR3 DNA follows: TGCGCCAGCAGCCAGTCTACAGAGACCCGCAATCAGCCCCAGCATTTT.

The chain couples TRBV10-3 to TRBJ2-7, with 11 positions matching TRBD2. J lost 3 bases, V lost 0 bases, and 7 bases had no gene match. The germline V gene has CDR1 ENHRY and CDR2 SYGVKD. CDR3 size: 17 residues. CDR3 bases: TGTGCCATCAGTGAGTCAACCGGGACTAGCGGACTCTACGAGCAGTACTTC. It yields the protein CAISESTGTSGLYEQYF.

The V gene is TRBV19, the J gene TRBJ2-5; 8 bases map to TRBD1. This CDR3 spans 15 amino acids. The germline CDR1 and CDR2 sequences are LNHDA and SQIVND (reference sequence). Unmatched junction bases numbered 5, after V lost 4 bases and J lost 1 base. The CDR3 nucleotides are TGTGCCAGTAGTAGGGGACAGGCCGCCCAAGAGACCCAGTACTTC. It specifies CASSRGQAAQETQYF.

The rearrangement uses TRBV19 and TRBJ1-4; 10 bases align to TRBD1. J was trimmed by 2 bases and V by 5 bases; bases with no gene match: 5. CDR1 and CDR2 from the germline V gene are LNHDA and SQIVND (reference sequence). CDR3 length equals 16 residues. The CDR3: CASSLDRGPTNEKLFF. The CDR3 DNA reads TGTGCCAGTAGTCTCGACAGGGGGCCTACTAATGAAAAACTGTTTTTT.

The chain joins TRBV3-1 (or the pseudogene TRBV3-2) to TRBJ2-5; D is unresolved. Between the trimmed V and J ends, which lost 7 bases and 6 bases, there was a span of 21 bases. The CDR3 is 15 amino acids. Per the germline V gene, CDR1 is LGHDT and CDR2 is YNNKEL (reference sequence). CDR3 bases: TGTGCCAGCACCTCCAGCCTGAGAGGCCATAAGACCCAGTACTTC. Protein sequence: CASTSSLRGHKTQYF.

The V and J genes are TRBV4-1 and TRBJ1-6; D gene uncertain. CDR1 and CDR2 from the germline V gene are MGHRA and YSYEKL. The CDR3 has 14 residues. Trimming cost V 0 bases and J 18 bases, with 18 bases left between them. This chain's CDR3 is CASSQDGVREGRHF. The CDR3 DNA reads TGCGCCAGCAGCCAAGACGGGGTAAGGGAAGGGCGCCACTTT.

V gene TRBV7-3 combines with J gene TRBJ2-3, with D perhaps TRBD2 (6 bases). CDR3 length: 15 residues. Germline V lookup: CDR1 SGHTA, CDR2 FQGTGA. V dropped 4 bases and J dropped 3 bases, with 14 bases sitting between them. This chain's CDR3 is CASSSLGTSTDTQYF. CDR3 in DNA: TGTGCCAGCAGCTCACTAGGGACTTCGACAGATACGCAGTATTTT.

Here the CDR3 reads CASSFSTDTQYF. CDR3 bases: TGTGCCAGCAGCTTTTCAACAGATACGCAGTATTTT. The chain combines TRBV7-6 with TRBJ2-3; D is ambiguous. CDR3 length: 12 amino acids. Trimming stripped 3 bases from V and 3 bases from J, with 4 bases between. Germline loops: CDR1 SGHVS, CDR2 FNYEAQ.

This sequence joins TRBV27 and TRBJ1-5; D might be TRBD1 (6 bases). The germline CDR1 and CDR2 sequences are MNHEY and SMNVEV (reference sequence). The CDR3 covers 16 residues. V was pared by 2 bases and J by 0 bases, with 11 bases between. The CDR3 sequence: CASSLGTGTSNQPQHF. The CDR3 DNA is TGTGCCAGCAGTTTAGGTACAGGGACTAGCAATCAGCCCCAGCATTTT.

CDR3 DNA sequence: TGTGCCAGCAGTGGAAGGCCGGGACAGGGGGCCTACGAGCAGTACTTC. Its protein product is CASSGRPGQGAYEQYF. The rearrangement uses TRBV28 and TRBJ2-7, with 11 bases aligning to TRBD1. V dropped 5 bases and J dropped 2; count of bases not matched to a gene: 8. The CDR3 consists of 16 residues. CDR1 MDHEN and CDR2 SYDVKM come from the germline V gene.